This T cell receptor beta chain was recovered during a study of blood T cells in healthy people across ages. About this clonotype itself: Antigen: not known.

General study results and limits: Donors of long life had a larger count of naive CD4+ cells and greater diversity than aged donors.

In germline, CDR1 is SGHAT, CDR2 FQNNGV. The CDR3 spans 19 residues. V was clipped by 5 bases and J by 3 bases; unmatched bases: 21. Primers used in a second PCR of roughly 6 to 11 cycles were a sample-barcoded 5' primer and a J-beta primer mix. Each cDNA molecule received a tag from a template-switch adaptor that had 12 random nucleotides. TCRdb fed the 5' RACE reads into MiXCR, producing one record per CDR3 protein. The sample holds hundreds of thousands of distinct CDR3 sequences, approximately 40% seen once. This clonotype was obtained from a man of 80 years or more in good health. Input material: blood. V gene TRBV11-2 combines with J gene TRBJ2-7; the match to TRBD2 covers 8 bases. This CDR3 reads CASSPPYLAGPMGSYEQYF. DNA for the CDR3: TGTGCCAGCAGCCCACCCTATCTAGCGGGCCCCATGGGCAGCTACGAGCAGTACTTC.